Sequencing of this T cell receptor (beta chain) was carried out in a study of blood T cell repertoires in COVID-19. Study background: T cells, B-cell-depleted T cells, or PBMCs supplied cDNA or gDNA.

In the study's own analysis: Reference gene primer amplification gave nucleated cell count estimates. Here immunoSEQ multiplex PCR was the method, and the copy in TCRdb shows in-frame clones only, minus some. The DNA gave D and trimming, while V, J and clone size come from that table. There are 130,000 to 150,000 clones in the sample; 70% to 90% occur only once, and around 1.9% lies in the top ten. The ends were cut back, 6 bases at V and 6 bases at J, with 3 bases in the middle. In germline, CDR1 is MDHEN, CDR2 SYDVKM. This CDR3 has 10 amino acids. The source of this sequence is an older man with acute or convalescent COVID-19. The chain couples TRBV28 to TRBJ1-3; D not resolved. The sample comprised peripheral blood. The chain's CDR3 is CASRANTIYF. Here the CDR3 DNA reads TGTGCCAGCAGGGCAAACACCATATATTTT.